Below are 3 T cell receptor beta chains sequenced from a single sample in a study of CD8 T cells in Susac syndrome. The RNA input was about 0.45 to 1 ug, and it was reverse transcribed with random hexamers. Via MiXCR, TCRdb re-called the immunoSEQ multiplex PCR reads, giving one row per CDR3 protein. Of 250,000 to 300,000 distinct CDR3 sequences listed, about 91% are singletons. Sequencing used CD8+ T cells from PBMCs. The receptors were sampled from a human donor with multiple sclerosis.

The CDR3 nucleotides read TGTGCCTGGGAAAACAGGGAAGGGGCATTCGGCAATCAGCCCCAGCATTTT. Amino acids: CAWENREGAFGNQPQHF. The V gene is TRBV30, the J gene TRBJ1-5, with D maybe TRBD1 (6 bases). Germline-derived CDR1 and CDR2 are GTSNPN and SVGIG (reference sequence). V shed 5 bases and J shed 2 bases, with 22 bases lying between them. The CDR3 consists of 17 residues.

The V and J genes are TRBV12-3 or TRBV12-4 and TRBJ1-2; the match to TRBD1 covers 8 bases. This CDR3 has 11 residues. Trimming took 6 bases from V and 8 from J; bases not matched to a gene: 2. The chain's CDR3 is CASRGTGGYTF. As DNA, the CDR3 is TGTGCCAGCAGAGGGACAGGAGGCTACACCTTC.

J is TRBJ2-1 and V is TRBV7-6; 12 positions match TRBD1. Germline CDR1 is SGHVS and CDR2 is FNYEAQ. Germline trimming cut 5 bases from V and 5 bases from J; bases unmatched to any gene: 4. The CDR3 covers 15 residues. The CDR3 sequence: CASSPGQGADNEQFF. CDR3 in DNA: TGTGCCAGCAGCCCGGGACAGGGGGCTGACAATGAGCAGTTCTTC.